This is a list of T cell receptor beta chains from one sample in a study of blood T cells in healthy people across ages. Each CDR3 protein gets one entry after TCRdb re-called the 5' RACE reads with MiXCR. The table records hundreds of thousands of distinct CDR3 sequences, just over 55% of them present only once. The sample consisted of blood. The receptor set was obtained from a middle-aged man in good health. Each CDR3 is given with its conserved first and last residue. The D gene is left open where the match is weak. Part of the rows lack a size; the others show once, few, many or a class for expanded clones.

abundance	d_gene	v_gene	j_gene	CDR3nt	CDR3aa
few	NA	TRBV5-8	TRBJ2-5	TGTGCCAGCAGCTTGGAAGGGACCGGGGTAGGCGAGACCCAGTACTTC	CASSLEGTGVGETQYF
NA	NA	TRBV20-1	TRBJ2-1	TGCAGTGGGTTGCACAACAATGAGCAGTTCTTC	CSGLHNNEQFF
NA	TRBD2	TRBV6-2/TRBV6-3	TRBJ2-7	TGTGCCAGCAGTCGTGGGACTAGCGGGAGTTATTCTCTCTACGAGCAGTACTTC	CASSRGTSGSYSLYEQYF
NA	NA	TRBV11-2	TRBJ2-7	TGTGCCAGCAGCTTAGGGACAAAAACCTACGAGCAGTACTTC	CASSLGTKTYEQYF
NA	TRBD2	TRBV24-1	TRBJ2-1	TGTGCCACCAGTGATCCCAGCGGGGCCTCCTACAATGAGCAGTTCTTC	CATSDPSGASYNEQFF
NA	NA	TRBV28	TRBJ2-6	TGTGCCAGCAGTTCCCACGAACCATCTGGGGCCAACGTCCTGACTTTC	CASSSHEPSGANVLTF
once	NA	TRBV25-1	TRBJ2-4	TGTGCCAGCAGTGATTGGCGACAAGGGGAGAACATTCAGTACTTC	CASSDWRQGENIQYF
few	TRBD1	TRBV28	TRBJ2-3	TGTGCCAGCAGGGAGACAGGGTCAACAGATACGCAGTATTTT	CASRETGSTDTQYF
once	TRBD2	TRBV5-1	TRBJ2-1	TGCGCCAGCAGCTTGGGACTAGCGGGGGCCCGCTCCTACAATGAGCAGTTCTTC	CASSLGLAGARSYNEQFF
few	NA	TRBV7-2	TRBJ2-5	TGTGCCAGCAGCTCTGACGGGCCTCGCGGTATGCAAGAGACCCAGTACTTC	CASSSDGPRGMQETQYF
once	NA	TRBV4-3	TRBJ1-1	TGCGCCAGCAGCCAATCCTCCGTCCCTGAAGCTTTCTTT	CASSQSSVPEAFF
NA	NA	TRBV9	TRBJ2-7	TGTGCCAGCAGCCCTCGACACCCTTACGAGCAGTACTTC	CASSPRHPYEQYF
NA	NA	TRBV7-2	TRBJ2-7	TGTGCCAGCAGCCTTTCAATGGCCCACAGCGAGCAGTACTTC	CASSLSMAHSEQYF
NA	NA	TRBV20-1	TRBJ1-2	TGCAGTGCTAGAGATCCCTCCTCGACAGTCTATGGCTACACCTTC	CSARDPSSTVYGYTF
once	NA	TRBV7-9	TRBJ2-5	TGTGCCAGCAGAGGCTGGGGCAATGAGCAGTACTTC	CASRGWGNEQYF
NA	NA	TRBV14	TRBJ1-1	TGTGCCAGCAGCCAGTTAAGGGCTCTGAACACTGAAGCTTTCTTT	CASSQLRALNTEAFF
NA	TRBD2	TRBV20-1	TRBJ2-5	TGCAGTGCTACTGGACTAGCGGGAGATCAGGAGACCCAGTACTTC	CSATGLAGDQETQYF
few	NA	TRBV29-1	TRBJ2-5	TGCAGCGTTACAGACAGGCTCTGGACCCAGTACTTC	CSVTDRLWTQYF
NA	NA	TRBV7-2	TRBJ2-1	TGTGCCAGCAGCTTAAGGGTAAGATCCTACAATGAGCAGTTCTTC	CASSLRVRSYNEQFF
NA	NA	TRBV28	TRBJ1-4	TGTGCCAGCAGATCCCCCCCGACAGGAAAACTGTTTTTT	CASRSPPTGKLFF
NA	NA	TRBV3-1	TRBJ2-5	TGTGCCAGCAGCCAAGAGGTTGGAGGGGTAGAGACCCAGTACTTC	CASSQEVGGVETQYF
few	NA	TRBV9	TRBJ1-2	TGTGCCAGCAGCGTCCCCCCGGATGGCTACACCTTC	CASSVPPDGYTF
NA	TRBD1	TRBV5-8	TRBJ2-3	TGTGCCAGCAGCCTGGGACAGAGCACGCAGTATTTT	CASSLGQSTQYF
NA	NA	TRBV7-3	TRBJ1-1	TGTGCCAGCAGCCCGCCTACAGGGTACCCCCTAAACACTGAAGCTTTCTTT	CASSPPTGYPLNTEAFF
few	NA	TRBV4-3	TRBJ2-3	TGCGCCAGCAGCGTACTCCTAGGGGGCACAGATACGCAGTATTTT	CASSVLLGGTDTQYF
many	TRBD2	TRBV29-1	TRBJ2-3	TGCAGCGTTGTGACGAGCGGGAGTTTAACAGATACGCAGTATTTT	CSVVTSGSLTDTQYF
NA	NA	TRBV12-3/TRBV12-4	TRBJ2-5	TGTGCCAGCAGTCCGGGTGGAGGGGGCCGGGAGACCCAGTACTTC	CASSPGGGGRETQYF
NA	NA	TRBV20-1	TRBJ1-2	TGCAGTGCTGACAATCGCAGCCCCACCTTCTATGGCTACACCTTC	CSADNRSPTFYGYTF
once	TRBD1	TRBV7-9	TRBJ1-5	TGTGCCAGCAGCATAACCGCAGGGGGCACTCAGCCCCAGCATTTT	CASSITAGGTQPQHF
NA	NA	TRBV11-2	TRBJ1-1	TGTGCCAGCAGCTCCCTTCGTGGGACTGAAGCTTTCTTT	CASSSLRGTEAFF
NA	NA	TRBV7-9	TRBJ2-6	TGTGCCAGCAGCCCCGGGCTGGGGACCGGGGGGGCCAACGTCCTGACTTTC	CASSPGLGTGGANVLTF
NA	TRBD1	TRBV6-2/TRBV6-3	TRBJ2-7	TGTGCCAGCAGTGATCCGGACAGGTCCTTCTACGAGCAGTACTTC	CASSDPDRSFYEQYF